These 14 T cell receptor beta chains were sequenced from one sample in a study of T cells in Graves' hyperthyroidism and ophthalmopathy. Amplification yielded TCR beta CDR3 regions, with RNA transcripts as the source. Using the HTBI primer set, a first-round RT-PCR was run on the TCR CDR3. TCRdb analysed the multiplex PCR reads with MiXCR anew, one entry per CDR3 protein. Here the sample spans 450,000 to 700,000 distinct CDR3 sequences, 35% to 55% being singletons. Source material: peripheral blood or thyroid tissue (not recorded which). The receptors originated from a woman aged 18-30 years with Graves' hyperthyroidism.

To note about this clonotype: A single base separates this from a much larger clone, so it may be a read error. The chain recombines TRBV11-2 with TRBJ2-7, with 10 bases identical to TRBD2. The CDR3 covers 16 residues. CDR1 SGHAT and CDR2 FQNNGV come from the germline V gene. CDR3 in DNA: TGTGCCAGCAACCCCCCCAGGGGACTAGCGACCTACGAACAGTACTTC. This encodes CASNPPRGLATYEQYF.

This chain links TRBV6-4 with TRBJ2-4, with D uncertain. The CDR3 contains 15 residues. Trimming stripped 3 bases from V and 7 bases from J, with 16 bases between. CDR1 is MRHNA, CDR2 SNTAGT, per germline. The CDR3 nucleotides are TGTGCCAGCAGTGATTACAGAAACAACCGGAACATTCAGTACTTC. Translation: CASSDYRNNRNIQYF.

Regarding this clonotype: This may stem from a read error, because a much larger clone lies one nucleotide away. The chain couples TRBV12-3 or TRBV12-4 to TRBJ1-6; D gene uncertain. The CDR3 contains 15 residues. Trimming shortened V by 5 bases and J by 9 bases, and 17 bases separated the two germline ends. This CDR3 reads CASSHSTRVSSPLHF. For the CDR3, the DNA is TGTGCCAGCAGTCACTCTACAAGGGTTAGTTCACCCCTCCACTTT.

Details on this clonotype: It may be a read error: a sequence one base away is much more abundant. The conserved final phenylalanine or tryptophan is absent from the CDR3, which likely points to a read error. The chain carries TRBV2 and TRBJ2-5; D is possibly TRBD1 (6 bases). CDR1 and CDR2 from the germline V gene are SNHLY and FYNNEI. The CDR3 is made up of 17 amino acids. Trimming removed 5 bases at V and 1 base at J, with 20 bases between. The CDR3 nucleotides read TGTGCCAGCAGTTACCGCATGAGGACAGACCTCCAAGAGACCCAGTACCTC. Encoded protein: CASSYRMRTDLQETQYL.

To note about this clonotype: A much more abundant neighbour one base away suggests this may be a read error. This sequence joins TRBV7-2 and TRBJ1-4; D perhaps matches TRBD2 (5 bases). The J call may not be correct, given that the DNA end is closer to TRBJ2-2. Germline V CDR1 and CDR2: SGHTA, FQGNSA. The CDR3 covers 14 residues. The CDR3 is CASSLGRAAGELFF. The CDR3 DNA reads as TGTGCCAGCAGCTTAGGGCGGGCGGCCGGGGAGCTGTTTTTT.

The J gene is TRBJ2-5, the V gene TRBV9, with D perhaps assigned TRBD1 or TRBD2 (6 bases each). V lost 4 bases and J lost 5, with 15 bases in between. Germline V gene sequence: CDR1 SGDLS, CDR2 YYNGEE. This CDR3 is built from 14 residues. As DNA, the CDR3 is TGTGCCAGCAGCCCGAGGGGGGCAGGGGAGACCCAGTACTTC. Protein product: CASSPRGAGETQYF. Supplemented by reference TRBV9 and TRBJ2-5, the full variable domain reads DSGVTQTPKHLITATGQRVTLRCSPRSGDLSVYWYQQSLDQGLQFLIQYYNGEERAKGNILERFSAQQFPDLHSELNLSSLELGDSALYFCASSPRGAGETQYFGPGTRLLVL.

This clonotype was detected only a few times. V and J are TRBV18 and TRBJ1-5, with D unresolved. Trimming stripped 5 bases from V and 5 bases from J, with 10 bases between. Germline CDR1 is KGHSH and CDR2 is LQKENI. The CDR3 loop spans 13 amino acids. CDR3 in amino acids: CASSSLKDQPQHF. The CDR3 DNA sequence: TGTGCCAGCTCAAGCCTCAAGGATCAGCCCCAGCATTTT.

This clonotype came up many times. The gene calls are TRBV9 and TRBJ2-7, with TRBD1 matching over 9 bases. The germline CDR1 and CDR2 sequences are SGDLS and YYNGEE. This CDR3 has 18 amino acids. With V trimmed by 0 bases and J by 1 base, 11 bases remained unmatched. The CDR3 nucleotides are TGTGCCAGCAGCGTAGAGGCGGGACAGGGCCCCCTGTCCTACGAGCAGTACTTC. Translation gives CASSVEAGQGPLSYEQYF.

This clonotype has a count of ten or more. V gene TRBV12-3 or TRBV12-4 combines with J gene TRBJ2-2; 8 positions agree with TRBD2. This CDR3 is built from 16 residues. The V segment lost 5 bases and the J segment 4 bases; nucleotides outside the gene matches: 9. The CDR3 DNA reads TGTGCCAGCAGTCCCTGGGGTAGCGGGGCCACCGGGGAGCTGTTTTTT. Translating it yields CASSPWGSGATGELFF.

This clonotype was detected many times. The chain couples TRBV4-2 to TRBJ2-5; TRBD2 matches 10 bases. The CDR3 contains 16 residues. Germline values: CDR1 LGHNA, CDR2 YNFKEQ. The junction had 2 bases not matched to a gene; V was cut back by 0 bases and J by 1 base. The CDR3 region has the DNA TGTGCCAGCAGCCAAGAAGGACTAGCGGTCCAAGAGACCCAGTACTTC. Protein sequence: CASSQEGLAVQETQYF.

For the CDR3, the DNA is TGTGCCAGCAGTGAATATTTGAGGGGGACAAACACTGAAGCTTTCTTT. This translates into CASSEYLRGTNTEAFF. The chain combines TRBV25-1 with TRBJ1-1, with D possibly matching TRBD1 (6 bases). This CDR3 is built from 16 residues. V was cut by 0 bases and J by 2 bases, with 13 bases left in between. Germline V gene sequence: CDR1 MGHDK, CDR2 SYGVNS.

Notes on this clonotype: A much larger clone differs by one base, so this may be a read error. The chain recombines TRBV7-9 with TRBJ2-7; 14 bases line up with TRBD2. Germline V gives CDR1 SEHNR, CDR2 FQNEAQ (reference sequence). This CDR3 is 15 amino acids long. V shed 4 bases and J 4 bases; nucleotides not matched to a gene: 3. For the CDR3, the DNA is TGTGCCAGCAGCTGGGGACTAGCGGGAGAGTACGAGCAGTACTTC. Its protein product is CASSWGLAGEYEQYF.

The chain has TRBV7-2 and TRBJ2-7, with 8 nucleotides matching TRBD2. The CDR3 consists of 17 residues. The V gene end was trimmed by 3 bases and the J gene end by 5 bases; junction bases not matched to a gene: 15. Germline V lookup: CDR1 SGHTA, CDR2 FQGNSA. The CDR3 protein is CASSLVRVLAGHNEQYF. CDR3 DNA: TGTGCCAGCAGCTTGGTGAGGGTGCTAGCGGGCCACAACGAGCAGTACTTC.

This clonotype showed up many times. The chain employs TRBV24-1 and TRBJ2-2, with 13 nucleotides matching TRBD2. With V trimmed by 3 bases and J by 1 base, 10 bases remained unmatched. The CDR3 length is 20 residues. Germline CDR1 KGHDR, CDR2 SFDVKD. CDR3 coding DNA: TGTGCCACCAGTGATAAGGGACTAGCGGGAAGGAGAGGGAACACCGGGGAGCTGTTTTTT. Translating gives CATSDKGLAGRRGNTGELFF.